This T cell receptor (beta chain) was documented in a study of shared clonotypes between healthy human individuals. Overall study: CD4 naive cells filled three plates per donor, CD4 memory three, CD8 naive two and CD8 memory one.

Repertoires were generated with immunoSEQ multiplex PCR, while TCRdb's copy carries only in-frame clones and drops some. The table lists some 1 million clones, about 77% of them singletons. Into CD45RA+ naive and CD45RA-negative memory subsets, the CD4+ cells were split. The specimen was memory CD4+ T cells sorted from blood. Subset reported: CD45RA-negative fraction. The receptor comes from a man in his late teens or twenties in good health.

DNA of the CDR3: TGTGCCAGCCACACGGGGGGTTACGAGCAGTACTTC. Translation gives CASHTGGYEQYF. This rearrangement joins TRBV6-6 to TRBJ2-7, with TRBD2 matching over 7 bases. The CDR3 sequence is 12 residues long. After removal of 8 bases from V and 4 bases from J, the junction contained 5 bases not matched to a gene. Germline lookup yields CDR1 MNHNY and CDR2 SVGAGI (reference sequence).